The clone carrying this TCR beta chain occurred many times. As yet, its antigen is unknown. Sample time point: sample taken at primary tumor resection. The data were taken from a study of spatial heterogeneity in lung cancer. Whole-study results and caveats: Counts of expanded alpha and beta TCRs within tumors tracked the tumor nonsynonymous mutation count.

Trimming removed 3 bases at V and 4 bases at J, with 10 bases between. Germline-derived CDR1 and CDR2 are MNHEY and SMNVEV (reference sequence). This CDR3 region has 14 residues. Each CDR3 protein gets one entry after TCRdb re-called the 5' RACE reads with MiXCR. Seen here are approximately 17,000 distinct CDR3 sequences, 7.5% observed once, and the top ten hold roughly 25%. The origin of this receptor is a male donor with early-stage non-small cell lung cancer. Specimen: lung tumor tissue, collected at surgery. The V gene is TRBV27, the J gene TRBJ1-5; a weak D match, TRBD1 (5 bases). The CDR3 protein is CASSFNDRNQPQHF. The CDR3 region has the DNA TGTGCCAGCAGTTTCAATGACAGAAATCAGCCCCAGCATTTT.